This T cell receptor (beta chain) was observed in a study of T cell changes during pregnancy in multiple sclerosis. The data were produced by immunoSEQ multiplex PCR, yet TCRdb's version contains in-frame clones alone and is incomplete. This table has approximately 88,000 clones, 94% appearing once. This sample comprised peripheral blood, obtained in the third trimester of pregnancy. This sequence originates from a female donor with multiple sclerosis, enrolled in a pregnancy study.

CDR3 in amino acids: CASSHDGTSGGEQFF. The CDR3 DNA follows: TGCGCCAGCAGCCACGACGGGACTAGCGGTGGAGAGCAGTTCTTC. The J gene is TRBJ2-1, the V gene TRBV4-1; the match to TRBD2 covers 11 bases. Germline V gene lookup returns CDR1 MGHRA and CDR2 YSYEKL. V trimming: 3 bases; J trimming: 10 bases; junction bases outside the gene matches: 8. The CDR3 contains 15 residues.